This entry describes one T cell receptor beta chain. The sample holds one count of this clonotype. Its target antigen remains unknown. At one of its ends the junction is not consistent with the germline gene, which may arise from a read error. The data derive from a study of T cells in Graves' hyperthyroidism and ophthalmopathy (dated by TCRdb to the late 2010s). Looking at the study overall: Peripheral blood was sampled at the time of initial diagnosis, prior to any treatment. To identify TCR V-J signatures that set the groups apart, the researchers used a discovery cohort of about a hundred patients, made up of roughly 45 with Graves' ophthalmopathy and around 58 with stable Graves' hyperthyroidism. An independent validation cohort of under 20 hyperthyroidism patients and 17 patients who later progressed to ophthalmopathy tested prospective prediction of ophthalmopathy. The 100 discovery patients were randomly split 7:3 into training and test sets. In addition, the study compared T-cell repertoires in thyroid tissue and in blood from several Graves' hyperthyroidism patients. Once sampling was done, hyperthyroidism patients were given methimazole at a starting dose of 30 mg daily, whereas ophthalmopathy patients were given high-dose intravenous methylprednisolone. The paper reports TCR Vbeta CDR3 sequencing of approximately 140 peripheral blood samples: 40 or so ophthalmopathy, some 80 hyperthyroidism and roughly 17 progressor patients. What the research found in general, with its limitations: Ophthalmopathy was separated from stable hyperthyroidism by a 13 V-J signature model, with 85% to 90% sensitivity and roughly 81% specificity obtained in cross-validation and 80%/75% obtained in testing. No statistical method was used to fix the sample size in advance, and group allocation was not hidden from the investigators. In validation, the model predicted progression to ophthalmopathy with over 65% sensitivity and 72% to 85% specificity, a median of approximately 6.5 months before onset. Most expanded thyroid clonotypes (frequency above 0.001) were also detected in blood, a finding suggesting that blood repertoires may reflect thyroid immune responses.

Stable Graves' hyperthyroidism was defined as no progression to ophthalmopathy during 18 months of follow-up. The hyperthyroidism patients were between 18 and 65 years old and newly diagnosed, with a disease duration of less than 2 months. Any patient with an uncontrolled infection, another autoimmune disease, pregnancy or lactation was excluded. Clinical symptoms, serum thyroxine and TRAb, thyroid ultrasound, and orbital computed tomography formed the basis for the diagnoses. PBMCs were isolated from about 10 ml of fresh peripheral blood by Ficoll-Paque density gradient centrifugation. Total RNA was extracted with Trizol reagent, and quality was checked on an Agilent 2100 Bioanalyzer. The TCR beta CDR3 regions were amplified from the RNA transcripts. The first round of RT-PCR for the TCR CDR3 was performed with the HTBI primer set and the Qiagen OneStep RT-PCR kit. A second multiplex PCR round built the libraries, followed by size selection and purification. Sequencing of the libraries was done on an Illumina HiSeq2000 using paired-end 100 bp reads. The original methods were these. SOAPnuke was used to process the raw data, throwing out any read that contained adapters or uncalled bases, had a mean Phred below 15, or lacked an exact constant-primer or identifier match. COPE v1.2.5 was used to merge high-quality paired reads, and clonotypes were defined as unique nucleotide sequences. MiTCR v1.1 was used to align the clonotypes against IMGT TRBV, TRBD and TRBJ reference segments. The analysis included only V-J combinations with a frequency above 0.0001, which together covered more than 99% of the repertoires. The TCS score was defined as the ratio of F50 (clonal expansion) to E x V (chaos), calculated using BLOSUM62-based TCRdist between CDR3 peptides within each V-J. Welch's t-statistics and random forest reduced 500 to 550 V-J features to about 13, which were used in a naive Bayes classifier (R e1071). TCRdb itself trimmed the public reads at Q25 with fastp, ran MiXCR and retained productive beta chains. CDR3 protein sequences are deduplicated, and each keeps its most common genes and DNA. What appears here as the V and J calls and clone size reflects TCRdb's work, not the paper's. Within this sample are 300,000 to 350,000 distinct CDR3 sequences, with roughly 14% of them counted one time only. The ten largest clones add up to about 26% of the sample.

The CDR3 sequence holds 17 residues, the cysteine and phenylalanine included. The sequence is cut down to CDR3 DNA, 51 bases in frame from base 1. The germline V gene yields SQVTM for CDR1 and ANQGSEA for CDR2. The receptor was isolated from a woman in her twenties or thirties with Graves' hyperthyroidism. This receptor chain uses TRBV29-1 and TRBJ2-1; TRBD2 matches 7 bases in the middle. The specimen was blood. The CDR3 reads as follows: CSVKGSRVAGASNGQFF. The DNA sequence is TGCAGCGTGAAAGGGAGCCGGGTCGCGGGAGCGTCGAATGGGCAGTTCTTC.